One sample yielded the 2 T cell receptor beta chains listed below, sequenced in a study of cytomegalovirus exposure and HLA in healthy donors. The primer mix had 60 Vbeta and 13 Jbeta primers. Assay used: immunoSEQ multiplex PCR; TCRdb lists only in-frame clones, some missing. The data contain just over 150,000 clones, about 75% of them singletons. The sequenced material came from PBMCs. These receptors all stem from a female donor in good health and CMV-seronegative.

A note on this clone: The same CDR3 arises from other DNA sequences in this sample as well. The chain couples TRBV5-1 to TRBJ1-1, with a tentative D call TRBD1 (6 bases). The V end lost 0 bases, the J end lost 1 base, and 7 bases lay between the germline ends. Germline V gene data show CDR1 as SGHRS and CDR2 as YFSETQ. The CDR3 is made up of 14 amino acids. The CDR3 sequence is CASSLGGGNTEAFF. As DNA, the CDR3 is TGCGCCAGCAGCTTGGGAGGGGGGAACACTGAAGCTTTCTTT.

The rearrangement links TRBV6-5 to TRBJ2-7, with D maybe TRBD1 (5 bases). CDR3 length: 15 amino acids. Trimming stripped 0 bases from V and 2 bases from J, with 11 bases between. Germline V CDR1 and CDR2: MNHEY, SVGAGI. The CDR3: CASSYSVTGTYEQYF. The CDR3 DNA is TGTGCCAGCAGTTACTCGGTCACAGGAACCTACGAGCAGTACTTC.